This T cell receptor beta chain was captured by sequencing in a study of regulatory T cells in long-lasting Graves disease. Findings and caveats of the study: Whereas 950 to 1,000 public clonotypes were shared by new patients, persistent patients shared more, at about 2,500.

Construction of TCR beta libraries relied on iRepertoire HTBI primers and on Arm-PCR targeting CDR3 regions. A single record per CDR3 protein comes from TCRdb applying MiXCR to the multiplex PCR reads. The table includes around 400,000 distinct CDR3 sequences, 15% to 19% detected once. Ten or more counts support this clonotype. The target antigen is unknown. Time point meaning: newly diagnosed GD, antithyroid drugs for less than 3 months. The TCR library was prepared using RNA isolated from PBMCs. The CDR3 length is 14 residues. The V and J ends lost 2 bases and 2 bases respectively, with 7 bases between them.

The receptor's source is a female donor with Graves disease. Sequenced here: peripheral blood mononuclear cells (PBMCs), sampled at new diagnosis, from a patient treated with antithyroid drugs. The rearrangement uses TRBV12-3 or TRBV12-4 and TRBJ1-3; D gene uncertain. DNA of the CDR3: TGTGCCAGCAGTTTACAGATAGCTGGAAACACCATATATTTT. It specifies CASSLQIAGNTIYF.